This T cell receptor beta chain appears in the sequencing data of a study of early T cells in non-severe SARS-CoV-2 infection. On the study more broadly: The authors sequenced bulk RNA from unsorted whole blood, leaving chains unpaired.

Points from the study as a whole: Anti-spike CD8 responses were favored by VDJdb matching, which missed private and CD4 specificities.

On this clonotype itself: Its antigen is currently unknown.

The TCR library protocol was used to attach unique molecular identifiers. These identifiers were attached to individual cDNA molecules. Each CDR3 protein is one row after TCRdb ran MiXCR on the 5' RACE reads. This table has 75,000 to 100,000 distinct CDR3 sequences, 16% appearing once. Unmatched junction bases numbered 8, after V lost 5 bases and J lost 6 bases. Germline V gene data show CDR1 as LNHDA and CDR2 as SQIVND (reference sequence). This CDR3 comprises 15 residues. The rearrangement joins TRBV19 to TRBJ1-5, with 9 bases aligning to TRBD1. Sequencing was performed on whole blood. This receptor was taken from an adult who was a healthcare worker with PCR-confirmed SARS-CoV-2 infection or an uninfected control (not recorded which). Written as DNA, the CDR3 is TGTGCCAGTAGTTCCCCTACAGGGGGCCCTCAGCCCCAGCATTTT. It translates to CASSSPTGGPQPQHF.